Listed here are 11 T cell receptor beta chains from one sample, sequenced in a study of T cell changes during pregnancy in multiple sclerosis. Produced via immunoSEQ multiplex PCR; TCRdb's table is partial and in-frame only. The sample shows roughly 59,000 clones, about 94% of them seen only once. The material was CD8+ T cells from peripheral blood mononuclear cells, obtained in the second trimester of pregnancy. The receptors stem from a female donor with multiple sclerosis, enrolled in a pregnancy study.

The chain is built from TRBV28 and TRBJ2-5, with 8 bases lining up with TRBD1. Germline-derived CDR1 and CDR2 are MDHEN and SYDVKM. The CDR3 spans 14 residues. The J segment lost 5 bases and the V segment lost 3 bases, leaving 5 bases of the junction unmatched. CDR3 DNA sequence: TGTGCCAGCAGTTTTGGTCAGGGGGCGGAGACCCAGTACTTC. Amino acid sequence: CASSFGQGAETQYF. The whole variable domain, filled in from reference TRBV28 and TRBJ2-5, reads DVKVTQSSRYLVKRTGEKVFLECVQDMDHENMFWYRQDPGLGLRLIYFSYDVKMKEKGDIPEGYSVSREKKERFSLILESASTNQTSMYLCASSFGQGAETQYFGPGTRLLVL.

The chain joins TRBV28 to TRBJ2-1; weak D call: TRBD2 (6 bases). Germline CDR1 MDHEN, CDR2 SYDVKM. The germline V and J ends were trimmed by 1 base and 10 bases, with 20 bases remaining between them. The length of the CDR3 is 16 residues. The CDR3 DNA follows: TGTGCCAGCAGTTTATCACCCCGGCGGGGCTGGATAGAGCAGTTCTTC. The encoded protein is CASSLSPRRGWIEQFF.

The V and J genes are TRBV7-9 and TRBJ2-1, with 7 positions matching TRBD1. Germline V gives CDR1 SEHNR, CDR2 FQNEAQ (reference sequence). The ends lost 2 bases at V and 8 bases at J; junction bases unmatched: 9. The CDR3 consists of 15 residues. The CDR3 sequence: CASSLTGAPLDEQFF. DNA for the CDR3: TGTGCCAGCAGCTTAACAGGGGCCCCCTTGGATGAGCAGTTCTTC.

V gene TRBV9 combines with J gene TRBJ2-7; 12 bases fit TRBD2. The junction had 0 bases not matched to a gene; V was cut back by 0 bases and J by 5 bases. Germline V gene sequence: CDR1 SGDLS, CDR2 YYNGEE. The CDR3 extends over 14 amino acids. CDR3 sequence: CASSVGTSGNEQYF. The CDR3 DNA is TGTGCCAGCAGCGTAGGGACTAGCGGGAACGAGCAGTACTTC.

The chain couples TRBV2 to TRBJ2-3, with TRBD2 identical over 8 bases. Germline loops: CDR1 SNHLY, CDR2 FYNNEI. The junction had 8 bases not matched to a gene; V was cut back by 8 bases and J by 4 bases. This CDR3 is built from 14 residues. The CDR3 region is CASELGTRADTQYF. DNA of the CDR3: TGTGCCAGCGAACTGGGGACTAGGGCAGATACGCAGTATTTT.

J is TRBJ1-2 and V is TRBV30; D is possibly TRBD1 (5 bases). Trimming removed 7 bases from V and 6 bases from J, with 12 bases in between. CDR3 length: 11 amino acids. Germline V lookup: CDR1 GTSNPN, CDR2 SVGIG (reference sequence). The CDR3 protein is CAFPGSNGYTF. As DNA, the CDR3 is TGTGCCTTTCCAGGGTCAAATGGCTACACCTTC.

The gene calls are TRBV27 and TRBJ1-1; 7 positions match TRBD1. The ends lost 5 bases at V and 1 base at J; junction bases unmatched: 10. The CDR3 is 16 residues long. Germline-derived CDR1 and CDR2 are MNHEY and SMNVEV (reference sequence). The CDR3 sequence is CASSQLTGAANTEAFF. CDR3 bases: TGTGCCAGCAGTCAACTAACAGGGGCAGCGAACACTGAAGCTTTCTTT.

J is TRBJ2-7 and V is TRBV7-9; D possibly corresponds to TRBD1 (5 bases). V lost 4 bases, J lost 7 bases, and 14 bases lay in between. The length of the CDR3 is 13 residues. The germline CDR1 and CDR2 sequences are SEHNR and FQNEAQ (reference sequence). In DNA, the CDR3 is TGTGCCAGCAGCTCGGGCGGCCGACAGGAGCAGTACTTC. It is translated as CASSSGGRQEQYF. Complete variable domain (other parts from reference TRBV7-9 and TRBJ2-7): DTGVSQNPRHKITKRGQNVTFRCDPISEHNRLYWYRQTLGQGPEFLTYFQNEAQLEKSRLLSDRFSAERPKGSFSTLEIQRTEQGDSAMYLCASSSGGRQEQYFGPGTRLTVT.

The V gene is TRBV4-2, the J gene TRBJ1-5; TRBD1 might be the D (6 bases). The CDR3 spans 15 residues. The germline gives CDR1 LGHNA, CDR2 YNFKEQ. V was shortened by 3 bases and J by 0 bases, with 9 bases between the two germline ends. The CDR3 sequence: CASSHSRGSNQPQHF. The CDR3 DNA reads TGTGCCAGCAGCCATTCCAGGGGTAGCAATCAGCCCCAGCATTTT.

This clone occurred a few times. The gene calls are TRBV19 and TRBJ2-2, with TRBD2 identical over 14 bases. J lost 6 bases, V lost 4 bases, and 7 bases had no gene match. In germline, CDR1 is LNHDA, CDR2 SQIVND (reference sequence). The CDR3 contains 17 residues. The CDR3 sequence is CASSTGTSGRRAGELFF. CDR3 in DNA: TGTGCCAGTAGTACGGGGACTAGCGGGAGAAGGGCCGGGGAGCTGTTTTTT.

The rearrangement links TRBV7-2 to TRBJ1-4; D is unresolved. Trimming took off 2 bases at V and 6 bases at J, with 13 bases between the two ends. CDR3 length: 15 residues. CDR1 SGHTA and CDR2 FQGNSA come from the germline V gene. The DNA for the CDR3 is TGTGCCAGCAGCTTAACCCCCCGCCGAGATGAAAAACTGTTTTTT. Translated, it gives CASSLTPRRDEKLFF.